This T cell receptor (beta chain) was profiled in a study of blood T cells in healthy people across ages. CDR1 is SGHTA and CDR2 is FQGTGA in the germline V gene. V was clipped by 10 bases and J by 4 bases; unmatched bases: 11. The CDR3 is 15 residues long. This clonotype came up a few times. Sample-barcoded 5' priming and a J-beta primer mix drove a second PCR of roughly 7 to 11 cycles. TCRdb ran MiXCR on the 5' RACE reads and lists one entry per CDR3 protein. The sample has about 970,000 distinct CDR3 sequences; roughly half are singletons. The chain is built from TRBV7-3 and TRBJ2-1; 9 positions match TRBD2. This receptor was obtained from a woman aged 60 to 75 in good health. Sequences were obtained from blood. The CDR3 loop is CATVSGSRVYNEQFF. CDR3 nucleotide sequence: TGTGCCACTGTTAGCGGGAGTCGTGTTTACAATGAGCAGTTCTTC.